This is a list of T cell receptor beta chains from one sample in a study of blood T cell repertoires in COVID-19. Only in-frame clones appear in the TCRdb table, and some are missing; sequencing was by immunoSEQ multiplex PCR. This table has about 47,000 clones, roughly 87% appearing once. Source material: peripheral blood. The receptors were sampled from a man aged 60 to 69 with active COVID-19. The CDR3 runs from the conserved cysteine through the conserved F or W. The order of the fields is D gene, clone size, V gene, J gene, CDR3 DNA, CDR3 protein. D genes are given only for firm matches. Some rows mark clone size as missing; the rest say once, few, many or name a class of expanded clone.

>.|.|TRBV5-1|TRBJ2-3
TGCGCCTCTCAAAAGGGGGGGTTTGCAGATACGCAGTATTTT
CASQKGGFADTQYF
>TRBD1|.|TRBV23-1|TRBJ1-2
TGCGCCAGCAGTCGATCAATCCCCGGGACAGGGGATTGTGGCTACACCTTC
CASSRSIPGTGDCGYTF
>TRBD1|once|TRBV6-6|TRBJ2-3
TGTGCCAGCAGTCCGACAGGGGCGGTATTTCGGAGTACGCAGTATTTT
CASSPTGAVFRSTQYF
>.|.|TRBV9|TRBJ2-7
TGTGCCAGCAGCGTAGGGGCTGACTCCTACGAGCAGTACTTC
CASSVGADSYEQYF
>TRBD1|.|TRBV14|TRBJ1-2
TGTGCCAGCAGCCAGGACAGGGGGCATTTTGGCTACACCTTC
CASSQDRGHFGYTF
>.|.|TRBV6-5|TRBJ1-1
TGTGCCAGTAGGGGGATGAACACTGAAGCTTTCTTT
CASRGMNTEAFF
>TRBD1|once|TRBV18|TRBJ2-2
TGTGCCAGCTCACCGAGGGGGCCGAACACCGGGGAGCTGTTTTTT
CASSPRGPNTGELFF
>TRBD1|.|TRBV28|TRBJ2-3
TGTGCCAGCAGGCGGGCAGGGGGCCGTACAGATACGCAGTATTTT
CASRRAGGRTDTQYF
>.|few|TRBV25-1|TRBJ2-2
TGTGCCAGCAGTGAACAGTACACCGGGGAGCTGTTTTTT
CASSEQYTGELFF
>TRBD2|.|TRBV6-6|TRBJ2-7
TGTGCCAGCAGTTACGGGGGGACTAGCGGCCGCCACGAGCAGTACTTC
CASSYGGTSGRHEQYF
>TRBD1|.|TRBV28|TRBJ1-1
TGTGCCAGCAGTTTGGCCAGGGGGATTGAAGCTTTCTTT
CASSLARGIEAFF
>.|.|TRBV6-5|TRBJ2-7
TGTGCCAGCAGCCTCCGGGACTTTACCTACGAGCAGTACTTC
CASSLRDFTYEQYF
>TRBD1|.|TRBV27|TRBJ2-2
TGTGCCAGCGGGGGACAGCACACCGGGGAGCTGTTTTTT
CASGGQHTGELFF
>TRBD2|.|TRBV7-2|TRBJ2-3
TGTGCCAGCAGCTCCAGACTAGCGGGGGGGCGGGATACGCAGTATTTT
CASSSRLAGGRDTQYF
>TRBD2|few|TRBV28|TRBJ2-7
TGTGCCAGCAGTCCGGGCGGGACTAGTGGGTACGAGCAGTACTTC
CASSPGGTSGYEQYF
>TRBD1|once|TRBV7-9|TRBJ2-5
TGTGCCAGCAGCACGGGACAGCTACCCCAGACCCAGTACTTC
CASSTGQLPQTQYF
>TRBD2|.|TRBV10-2|TRBJ2-3
TGCGCCAGCAGCCGGACTAGCGGAGTTACGGATACGCAGTATTTT
CASSRTSGVTDTQYF
>TRBD2|.|TRBV9|TRBJ2-5
TGTGCCAGCAGCGTAGGAAGTAGCGGGGGCCAGGAGACCCAGTACTTC
CASSVGSSGGQETQYF
>TRBD2|.|TRBV24-1|TRBJ2-1
TGTGCCACCAGTGACCCAACCGGGACTAGGGAGCAGTTCTTC
CATSDPTGTREQFF
>.|.|TRBV11-2|TRBJ2-1
TGTGCCAGCAGCTTAGCAGGCAGGGTAAATGAGCAGTTCTTC
CASSLAGRVNEQFF